This is a list of T cell receptor beta chains from one sample in a study of blood T cell repertoires in COVID-19. Method: immunoSEQ multiplex PCR; TCRdb's copy keeps in-frame clones and lacks some. This sample has approximately 280,000 clones, with 80% to 95% found just once. Material for sequencing was peripheral blood. The receptors shown here come from a woman aged 25 to 39 with COVID-19, enrolled during active disease. Both conserved end residues are part of each CDR3. The D gene is left open where the match is weak. Clone size, where shown, is once, few, many, or a class for clones that have expanded.

d_call	v_call	j_call	clone_size	cdr3_aa	cdr3_nt
TRBD1	TRBV6-5	TRBJ1-2	-	CASTGAGGYGYTF	TGTGCCAGCACGGGGGCAGGGGGCTATGGCTACACCTTC
-	TRBV12-3/TRBV12-4	TRBJ2-3	-	CASQGEDTQYF	TGTGCCAGTCAGGGCGAAGATACGCAGTATTTT
TRBD1	TRBV3-1/TRBV3-2	TRBJ2-7	-	CASSQVGQGPYEQYF	TGTGCCAGCAGCCAAGTTGGACAGGGGCCCTACGAGCAGTACTTC
TRBD1	TRBV28	TRBJ1-5	-	CASSSTGQGSNQPQHF	TGTGCCAGCAGCTCAACTGGACAGGGCTCCAATCAGCCCCAGCATTTT
-	TRBV4-1	TRBJ1-5	once	CASSPYRPADQPQHF	TGCGCCAGCAGCCCCTATCGACCTGCGGATCAGCCCCAGCATTTT
TRBD1	TRBV27	TRBJ1-2	-	CASSPLSAGTGHGYTF	TGTGCCAGCAGTCCCCTATCGGCGGGGACAGGCCATGGCTACACCTTC
TRBD2	TRBV3-1/TRBV3-2	TRBJ2-1	-	CASSQDLAGGEQFF	TGTGCCAGCAGCCAAGATCTAGCGGGAGGGGAGCAGTTCTTC
TRBD1	TRBV20-1	TRBJ1-2	once	CSADRGGGYTF	TGCAGTGCCGACAGGGGGGGCGGCTACACCTTC
-	TRBV28	TRBJ1-6	-	CASSLNPFSHSPLHF	TGTGCCAGCAGTTTAAACCCCTTCAGTCATTCACCCCTCCACTTT
-	TRBV5-1	TRBJ2-7	-	CASNPSSGSSYEQYF	TGCGCCAGCAACCCAAGTTCCGGGAGCTCCTACGAGCAGTACTTC
-	TRBV29-1	TRBJ2-5	-	CSVETPSLGGETQYF	TGCAGCGTTGAGACCCCCTCCTTGGGGGGAGAGACCCAGTACTTC
TRBD1	TRBV6-6	TRBJ2-7	once	CASSYSGQGGEQYF	TGTGCCAGCAGTTACTCAGGACAGGGTGGCGAGCAGTACTTC
TRBD1	TRBV28	TRBJ2-4	-	CASSSAGTGVNIQYF	TGTGCCAGCAGTTCCGCCGGGACAGGGGTCAACATTCAGTACTTC
-	TRBV4-2	TRBJ1-6	few	CASSQDITGVSSPLHF	TGTGCCAGCAGCCAAGATATTACGGGGGTGAGTTCACCCCTCCACTTT
TRBD2	TRBV18	TRBJ2-1	-	CASSPLTGTSGGNEQFF	TGTGCCAGCTCACCACTAACCGGGACTAGCGGGGGTAATGAGCAGTTCTTC
-	TRBV1	TRBJ2-7	few	CTRILGLAGVYEQYF	TGCACCAGGATCCTTGGACTAGCGGGAGTCTACGAGCAGTACTTC
TRBD2	TRBV5-4	TRBJ2-5	-	CASSFWTSGTETQYF	TGTGCCAGCAGCTTTTGGACTAGCGGGACAGAGACCCAGTACTTC
-	TRBV29-1	TRBJ2-7	-	CSVEIGRGRYEQYF	TGCAGCGTTGAAATTGGGCGGGGCCGCTACGAGCAGTACTTC
TRBD1	TRBV29-1	TRBJ1-2	-	CSVELGTGPPRYTF	TGCAGCGTTGAGTTAGGGACAGGCCCCCCTCGGTACACCTTC
-	TRBV30	TRBJ1-5	-	CAWSVGITSNQPQHF	TGTGCCTGGAGTGTCGGGATAACTAGCAATCAGCCCCAGCATTTT
-	TRBV2	TRBJ2-5	-	CASIFSSGETQYF	TGTGCCAGCATATTCTCGTCAGGGGAGACCCAGTACTTC
-	TRBV28	TRBJ1-4	-	CASRIQGPNNEKLFF	TGTGCCAGCAGAATCCAGGGTCCTAATAATGAAAAACTGTTTTTT
TRBD2	TRBV10-3	TRBJ2-1	once	CAISAVAGGLYNEQFF	TGTGCCATCAGTGCGGTAGCGGGGGGGCTCTACAATGAGCAGTTCTTC
-	TRBV7-2	TRBJ1-1	-	CASSPHLVRGEAFF	TGTGCCAGCAGCCCACACCTGGTCAGGGGTGAAGCTTTCTTT
-	TRBV5-6	TRBJ2-3	-	CASSLAASSTDTQYF	TGTGCCAGCAGCTTGGCCGCTAGCTCCACAGATACGCAGTATTTT
-	TRBV19	TRBJ2-1	-	CASSIDRGSFNEQFF	TGTGCCAGTAGTATAGATCGTGGTAGCTTCAATGAGCAGTTCTTC
TRBD2	TRBV15	TRBJ2-3	-	CATSSNPGREGPDTQYF	TGTGCCACCAGTTCTAACCCGGGGCGGGAGGGACCAGATACGCAGTATTTT
TRBD2	TRBV7-2	TRBJ2-5	-	CASSWTSGSSETQYF	TGTGCCAGCAGCTGGACTAGCGGGAGCTCAGAGACCCAGTACTTC
TRBD1	TRBV4-2	TRBJ1-4	-	CASSQDDRGFAEKLFF	TGTGCCAGCAGCCAAGATGACAGGGGTTTTGCTGAAAAACTGTTTTTT
-	TRBV14	TRBJ2-7	-	CASSQDTYEQYF	TGTGCCAGCAGCCAGGACACGTACGAGCAGTACTTC
-	TRBV9	TRBJ1-3	-	CASSLDWFPSGNTIYF	TGTGCCAGCAGCCTCGACTGGTTCCCCTCTGGAAACACCATATATTTT
TRBD1	TRBV10-3	TRBJ1-1	-	CAAGGQMNTEAFF	TGTGCCGCAGGGGGGCAGATGAACACTGAAGCTTTCTTT
TRBD2	TRBV5-4	TRBJ2-7	-	CASRDREVGEQYF	TGTGCCAGCAGGGACCGGGAGGTAGGCGAGCAGTACTTC
TRBD2	TRBV3-1/TRBV3-2	TRBJ2-7	-	CASSISAGGSGEQYF	TGTGCCAGCAGCATCTCGGCGGGAGGCAGTGGGGAGCAGTACTTC
TRBD1	TRBV7-2	TRBJ1-2	-	CASSKTGSGYGYTF	TGTGCCAGCAGTAAGACAGGGAGCGGCTATGGCTACACCTTC